Below, 21 T cell receptor beta chains from the same sample are listed, as sequenced in a study of T cell responses to AZD1222 COVID-19 vaccine. Profiled with immunoSEQ multiplex PCR; TCRdb holds only in-frame clones, not every one. The sample yields about 180,000 clones, about 90% seen once. The sample in question was peripheral blood, obtained 28 days after the second AZD1222 dose. These receptors were obtained from an adult who received the AZD1222 COVID-19 vaccine.

The chain carries TRBV6-2 or TRBV6-3 and TRBJ2-2; possibly TRBD1 for D (5 bases). V lost 6 bases and J 3 bases, leaving 11 bases between the germline ends. The CDR3 length is 14 residues. CDR1 is MNHEY, CDR2 SVGEGT, per germline. The CDR3 DNA follows: TGTGCCAGCAGCCAGGACATCTACACCGGGGAGCTGTTTTTT. Encoded protein: CASSQDIYTGELFF.

The chain carries TRBV14 and TRBJ1-1; the D gene is possibly TRBD1 (5 bases). The CDR3 covers 16 residues. V gave up 0 bases and J gave up 1 base, with 12 bases separating them. From germline, CDR1 is SGHDN and CDR2 FVKESK. CDR3 amino acids: CASSQDGGVWNTEAFF. In nucleotides, the CDR3 is TGTGCCAGCAGCCAAGATGGGGGGGTTTGGAACACTGAAGCTTTCTTT.

V and J are TRBV5-4 and TRBJ1-2, with 8 bases aligning to TRBD1. Germline V gives CDR1 SGHNT, CDR2 YYREEE (reference sequence). CDR3 size: 14 residues. V was clipped by 4 bases and J by 1 base; unmatched bases: 3. DNA of the CDR3: TGTGCCAGCAGCACGGGACAGGTTAACTATGGCTACACCTTC. Residues: CASSTGQVNYGYTF.

The chain carries TRBV11-2 and TRBJ1-4, with D possibly being TRBD1 (5 bases). CDR1 and CDR2 from the germline V gene are SGHAT and FQNNGV. There are 15 residues in the CDR3. Trimming left V 5 bases short and J 3 bases short, with 13 bases between. CDR3 in amino acids: CASSLNRPANEKLFF. The CDR3 bases are TGTGCCAGCAGCCTTAACAGGCCGGCTAATGAAAAACTGTTTTTT.

The sample holds one count of this clone. V usage is TRBV7-2 and J usage is TRBJ1-1; possibly TRBD1 for D (5 bases). Germline V gives CDR1 SGHTA, CDR2 FQGNSA. Trimming pared 0 bases from V and 5 bases from J, leaving 19 bases between. The CDR3 covers 17 residues. The DNA for the CDR3 is TGTGCCAGCAGCTTAGCGGGGCTGTCGAGGACGGGGACTGAAGCTTTCTTT. Translation: CASSLAGLSRTGTEAFF. Supplemented by reference TRBV7-2 and TRBJ1-1, the full variable domain reads GAGVSQSPSNKVTEKGKDVELRCDPISGHTALYWYRQSLGQGLEFLIYFQGNSAPDKSGLPSDRFSAERTGGSVSTLTIQRTQQEDSAVYLCASSLAGLSRTGTEAFFGQGTRLTVV.

The chain combines TRBV30 with TRBJ2-5; no definite D call. V was clipped by 2 bases and J by 5 bases, with 12 bases between them. Germline CDR1 is GTSNPN and CDR2 is SVGIG (reference sequence). CDR3 length: 13 amino acids. This CDR3 is CAWSSGPGETQYF. CDR3 bases: TGTGCCTGGAGTTCCGGGCCTGGGGAGACCCAGTACTTC.

CDR3 amino acids: CAISERGPSEAFF. In DNA, the CDR3 is TGTGCCATCAGTGAGCGGGGGCCCTCTGAAGCTTTCTTT. The J gene is TRBJ1-1, the V gene TRBV10-3; weak D call: TRBD1 (6 bases). CDR3 length equals 13 residues. With 2 bases removed from V and 6 bases from J, the gap between germline ends came to 10 bases. Germline loops: CDR1 ENHRY, CDR2 SYGVKD.

As DNA, the CDR3 is TGTGCCAGCAGCAAAGGAGGGGATTATGGCTACACCTTC. This sequence encodes CASSKGGDYGYTF. J is TRBJ1-2 and V is TRBV21-1. TRBV21-1 is labeled a pseudogene. The CDR3 has 13 amino acids.

Here the CDR3 reads CASSLADRGNQPQHF. The CDR3 DNA reads TGTGCCAGCAGCTTAGCGGACAGGGGGAATCAGCCCCAGCATTTT. The chain recombines TRBV7-8 with TRBJ1-5; 10 bases align to TRBD1. The CDR3 runs 15 residues. CDR1 and CDR2 (germline): SGHVS, FQNEAQ. Trimming cost V 0 bases and J 4 bases; bases outside gene matches: 0.

The genes are TRBV18 and TRBJ1-1; the match to TRBD1 covers 8 bases. This CDR3 has 18 residues. Germline values: CDR1 KGHSH, CDR2 LQKENI. Trimming removed 2 bases from V and 1 base from J; junction bases left unmatched: 12. The CDR3 is CASSPLGTGDQSNTEAFF. For the CDR3, the DNA is TGTGCCAGCTCACCATTGGGGACAGGCGATCAATCGAACACTGAAGCTTTCTTT.

The chain combines TRBV10-1 with TRBJ2-2, with 7 nucleotides matching TRBD1. V trimming: 9 bases; J trimming: 0 bases; junction bases outside the gene matches: 10. CDR1 WNHNN and CDR2 SYGVQD come from the germline V gene (reference sequence). The CDR3 has 16 amino acids. CDR3 sequence (DNA): TGCGCCAGTACAGGGGCGAAAACGGCGAACACCGGGGAGCTGTTTTTT. This encodes CASTGAKTANTGELFF.

This clone has only one observation. This chain joins TRBV28 and TRBJ1-4; D is possibly TRBD1 (6 bases). The V gene's germline CDR1 is MDHEN and CDR2 SYDVKM. This CDR3 has 16 amino acids. Trimming removed 5 bases at V and 8 bases at J, with 21 bases between. In nucleotides, the CDR3 is TGTGCCAGCAGTCCGACCGCTCAGGGGAGGCAAGAAAAACTGTTTTTT. This translates into CASSPTAQGRQEKLFF.

In nucleotides, the CDR3 is TGTGCCAGCTCACCATACGAGGGGACAGGGCCGAGGACTGAAGCTTTCTTT. Its translation is CASSPYEGTGPRTEAFF. This chain links TRBV18 with TRBJ1-1; 9 bases map to TRBD1. The CDR3 spans 17 residues. Germline-derived CDR1 and CDR2 are KGHSH and LQKENI. V gave up 2 bases and J gave up 5 bases; unmatched junction bases: 12.

DNA for the CDR3: TGCAGCGTTGAACGGACTTCGCTAGCGGGAGGCGCCGAGCAGTACTTC. Translating gives CSVERTSLAGGAEQYF. The chain links TRBV29-1 to TRBJ2-7; 11 nucleotides match TRBD2. V lost 2 bases to trimming and J lost 6 bases; unmatched junction nucleotides: 12. This CDR3 is 16 amino acids long. CDR1 is SQVTM and CDR2 is ANQGSEA in the germline V gene.

This clone was seen a few times. J is TRBJ1-5 and V is TRBV11-2; perhaps TRBD1 as D (5 bases). V lost 4 bases and J lost 6, with 10 bases in between. The CDR3 spans 13 residues. Germline CDR1 and CDR2: SGHAT and FQNNGV. The CDR3 sequence: CASSSGPSQPQHF. The CDR3, as DNA: TGTGCCAGCAGCTCGGGACCCAGTCAGCCCCAGCATTTT.

V usage is TRBV28 and J usage is TRBJ2-7; D is possibly TRBD1 (5 bases). The germline V and J ends were trimmed by 5 bases and 5 bases, with 13 bases remaining between them. There are 13 residues in the CDR3. The germline V gene encodes CDR1 MDHEN and CDR2 SYDVKM. CDR3 protein: CASSVAGRDEQYF. In DNA form, the CDR3 reads TGTGCCAGCAGTGTAGCAGGGCGCGACGAGCAGTACTTC.

The chain links TRBV5-6 to TRBJ1-1; D possibly corresponds to TRBD1 (5 bases). V was trimmed by 1 base and J by 5 bases, leaving 12 bases between them. Germline-derived CDR1 and CDR2 are SGHDT and YYEEEE. This CDR3 has 14 amino acids. As DNA, the CDR3 is TGTGCCAGCAGCTTGTTAGGGGTTGGGACTGAAGCTTTCTTT. Encoded protein: CASSLLGVGTEAFF.

CDR3 amino acids: CASSPGQRNEQYF. CDR3 DNA: TGTGCCAGCAGTCCGGGACAGAGGAACGAGCAGTACTTC. J is TRBJ2-7 and V is TRBV12-3 or TRBV12-4; 7 bases fit TRBD1. The V and J ends lost 5 bases and 5 bases, in that order; junction bases with no gene match: 6. The length of the CDR3 is 13 residues.

J is TRBJ2-1 and V is TRBV6-5, with TRBD1 as a possible D gene (6 bases). V gave up 1 base and J gave up 0 bases, with 10 bases separating them. The CDR3 spans 16 residues. Germline loops: CDR1 MNHEY, CDR2 SVGAGI. As DNA, the CDR3 is TGTGCCAGCAGTTACTTAGGGGGTAGCTCCTACAATGAGCAGTTCTTC. Translating it yields CASSYLGGSSYNEQFF.

This clone was found once. The chain couples TRBV12-3 or TRBV12-4 to TRBJ2-1; D call uncertain. Trimming shortened V by 2 bases and J by 15 bases, and 11 bases separated the two germline ends. The CDR3 is 11 amino acids. Here the CDR3 DNA reads TGTGCCAGCAGTTTAAACCGGAGCCCGTTCTTC. Translated, it gives CASSLNRSPFF.

The DNA for the CDR3 is TGTGCCAGCTCACACGGAAGAGACACTGAAGCTTTCTTT. Protein product: CASSHGRDTEAFF. The rearrangement links TRBV18 to TRBJ1-1; D is uncertain. Trimming stripped 4 bases from V and 3 bases from J, with 9 bases between. This CDR3 has 13 amino acids. Germline V gene lookup returns CDR1 KGHSH and CDR2 LQKENI.